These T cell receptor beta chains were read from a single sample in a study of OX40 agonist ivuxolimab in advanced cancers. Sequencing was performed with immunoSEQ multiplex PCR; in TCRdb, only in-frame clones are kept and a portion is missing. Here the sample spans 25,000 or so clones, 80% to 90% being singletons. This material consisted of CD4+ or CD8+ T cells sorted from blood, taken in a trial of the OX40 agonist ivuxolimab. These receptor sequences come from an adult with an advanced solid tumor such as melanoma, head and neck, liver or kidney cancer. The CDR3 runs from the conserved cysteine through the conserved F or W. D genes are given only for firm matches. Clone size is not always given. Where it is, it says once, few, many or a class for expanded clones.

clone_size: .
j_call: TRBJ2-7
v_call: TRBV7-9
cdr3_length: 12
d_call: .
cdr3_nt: TGTGCCAGCAGCTTAGGCGCCTACGAGCAGTACTTC
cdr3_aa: CASSLGAYEQYF

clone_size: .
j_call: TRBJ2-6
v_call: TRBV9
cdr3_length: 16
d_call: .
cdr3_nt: TGTGCCAGCAGCGTAGCGAAGTTCTCTGGGGCCAACGTCCTGACTTTC
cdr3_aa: CASSVAKFSGANVLTF

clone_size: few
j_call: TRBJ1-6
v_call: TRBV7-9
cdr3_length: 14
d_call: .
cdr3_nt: TGTGCCAGCAGCTTAAGCCAGGGAAATTCACCCCTCCACTTT
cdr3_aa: CASSLSQGNSPLHF

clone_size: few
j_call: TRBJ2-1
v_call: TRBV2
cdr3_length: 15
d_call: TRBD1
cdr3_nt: TGTGCCAGCAGTGATGGGACAGGGGGACTAGAAGAGCAGTTCTTC
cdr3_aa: CASSDGTGGLEEQFF

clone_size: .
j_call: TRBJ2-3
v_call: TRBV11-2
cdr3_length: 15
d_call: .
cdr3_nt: TGTGCCAGCAGCTATGGGGGACACCAACGAGATACGCAGTATTTT
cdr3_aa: CASSYGGHQRDTQYF

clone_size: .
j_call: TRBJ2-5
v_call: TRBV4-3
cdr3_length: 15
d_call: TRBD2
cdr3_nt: TGCGCCAGCAGCCGACTGTCGGGGGGTGGGGAGACCCAGTACTTC
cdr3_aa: CASSRLSGGGETQYF

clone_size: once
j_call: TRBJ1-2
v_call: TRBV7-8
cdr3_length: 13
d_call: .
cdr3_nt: TGTGCCAGCAGCTTATTTCCGGGAACTGGCTACACCTTC
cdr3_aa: CASSLFPGTGYTF

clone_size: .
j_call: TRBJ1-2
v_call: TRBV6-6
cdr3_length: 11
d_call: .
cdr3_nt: TGTGCCAGCATGAATTTCTATGGCTACACCTTC
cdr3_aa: CASMNFYGYTF

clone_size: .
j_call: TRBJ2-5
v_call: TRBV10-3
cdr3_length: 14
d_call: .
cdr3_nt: TGTGCCATCAGTGGACAGTATAATCAAGAGACCCAGTACTTC
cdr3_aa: CAISGQYNQETQYF

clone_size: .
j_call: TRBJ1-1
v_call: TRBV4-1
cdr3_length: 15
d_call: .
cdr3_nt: TGCGCCAGCAGCCACAGGGCTATGGGGGGCACTGAAGCTTTCTTT
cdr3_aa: CASSHRAMGGTEAFF

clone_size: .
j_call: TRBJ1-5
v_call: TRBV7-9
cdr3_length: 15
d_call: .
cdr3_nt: TGTGCCAGCAGCTTAGATAGGGCGGGAGATCAGCCCCAGCATTTT
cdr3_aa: CASSLDRAGDQPQHF

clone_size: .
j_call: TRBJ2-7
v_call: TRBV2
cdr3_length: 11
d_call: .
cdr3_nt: TGTGCCAGCATCGATTTCTACGAGCAGTACTTC
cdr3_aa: CASIDFYEQYF

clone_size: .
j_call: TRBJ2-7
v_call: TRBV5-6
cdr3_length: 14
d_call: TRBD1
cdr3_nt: TGTGCCAGCAGCTTCGGGACAGGGGGGTTCGAGCAGTACTTC
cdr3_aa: CASSFGTGGFEQYF

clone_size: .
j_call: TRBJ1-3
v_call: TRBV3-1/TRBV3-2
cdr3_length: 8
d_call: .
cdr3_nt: TGTTCTCGTAACACCATATATTTT
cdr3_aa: CSRNTIYF

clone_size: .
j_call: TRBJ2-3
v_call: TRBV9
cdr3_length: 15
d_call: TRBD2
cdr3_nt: TGTGCCAGCAGCGTAGAGGCTAGCGGGGCGGATACGCAGTATTTT
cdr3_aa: CASSVEASGADTQYF

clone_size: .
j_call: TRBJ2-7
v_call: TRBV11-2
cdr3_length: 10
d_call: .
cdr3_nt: TGTGCCAGCGGCGGAAATGTGCAGTACTTC
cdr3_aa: CASGGNVQYF